This entry describes one T cell receptor (beta chain). Its specificity is not known. The sample is drawn from a study of T cells expressing NK-cell markers. Across the whole study: It was sorted CD3+CD56-NKG2C+, CD3+CD56+NKG2C- and CD3+CD56+NKG2C+ T cells that provided the TCR beta repertoires. Within the sequenced cohort of eight donors, seven exhibited HCMV seropositivity and one was seronegative.

Germline V gives CDR1 DFQATT, CDR2 SNEGSKA (reference sequence). CDR3 length: 14 residues. TCR beta cDNA was generated via 5'RACE template switching incorporating UMIs. TCRdb processed the 5' RACE reads again and assigns one entry to each CDR3 protein, with no DNA. This specimen shows fewer than 300,000 distinct CDR3 sequences; the ten leading clones hold 4.2%. Findings of the study overall: In several donors, these clonotypes also led the CD3+CD56-NKG2C+ fraction.

This chain uses TRBV20-1 with TRBJ2-5; the D call from TCRdb, TRBD2, cannot be confirmed without DNA. The sequence derives from a woman aged 18 to 75 in good health. Sequencing input: blood T cells: a sorted CD56 or NKG2C T cell subset, CD4+ or CD8+ T cells, or bulk PBMC T cells (not recorded which). The CDR3 protein is CSATRGSKREVQYF.